The rows below give T cell receptor beta chains drawn from one sample of a study of blood T cell repertoires in COVID-19. Generated by immunoSEQ multiplex PCR, the TCRdb table keeps only in-frame clones and is missing some. The sample yields about 330,000 clones, 87% seen once. The specimen sequenced was PBMCs or T cells enriched from blood (not recorded which). The source of these receptors is a woman aged 25 to 39 who had recovered from COVID-19. Both conserved end residues are part of each CDR3. D genes are given only for firm matches. Only part of the rows carry a size: once, few, many, or a class if the clone is expanded.

CASSHGQGADAFF	TGTGCCAGCTCACATGGACAGGGGGCTGATGCTTTCTTT	.	TRBV18	TRBD1	13	TRBJ1-1
CAWGRSSYNEQFF	TGTGCCTGGGGACGTAGCTCCTACAATGAGCAGTTCTTC	.	TRBV30	.	13	TRBJ2-1
CASSGGIHSNQPQHF	TGTGCCAGCAGTGGGGGCATACATAGCAATCAGCCCCAGCATTTT	.	TRBV2	.	15	TRBJ1-5
CASTGNRGPPYEQYF	TGTGCCAGCACCGGAAACAGGGGGCCCCCCTACGAGCAGTACTTC	.	TRBV5-8	TRBD1	15	TRBJ2-7
CASSYWDTGLGELFF	TGTGCCAGCAGTTACTGGGACACCGGATTAGGGGAGCTGTTTTTT	.	TRBV6-5	.	15	TRBJ2-2
CASSLILAGGQETQYF	TGCGCCAGCAGCCTTATACTAGCGGGGGGGCAAGAGACCCAGTACTTC	.	TRBV5-1	TRBD2	16	TRBJ2-5
CASSQERQGLSYEQYF	TGCGCCAGCAGCCAAGAACGGCAGGGCCTCTCCTACGAGCAGTACTTC	.	TRBV4-3	.	16	TRBJ2-7
CASSQGRGMASEKNEQYF	TGTGCCAGCAGCCAAGGCCGCGGTATGGCTAGCGAGAAGAACGAGCAGTACTTC	.	TRBV3-1/TRBV3-2	.	18	TRBJ2-7
CASSTGQDHGYTF	TGTGCCAGCTCAACCGGACAGGATCATGGCTACACCTTC	few	TRBV18	TRBD1	13	TRBJ1-2
CASSGPRSTEAFF	TGTGCCAGCAGTGGCCCTAGGAGCACTGAAGCTTTCTTT	.	TRBV2	.	13	TRBJ1-1
CASSLRTGDRQPQHF	TGTGCCAGCAGCTTACGGACAGGGGATCGTCAGCCCCAGCATTTT	.	TRBV7-2	TRBD1	15	TRBJ1-5
CASSLDPGSPLHF	TGTGCCAGCAGCTTAGATCCCGGTTCACCCCTCCACTTT	.	TRBV11-2	.	13	TRBJ1-6
CASSLALAGEQFF	TGTGCCAGCAGCTTAGCCCTAGCGGGTGAGCAGTTCTTC	.	TRBV7-9	TRBD2	13	TRBJ2-1
CASSFFRESTEAFF	TGCGCCAGCAGCTTCTTCAGGGAAAGCACTGAAGCTTTCTTT	.	TRBV5-1	.	14	TRBJ1-1
CASSPPPGGYNEQFF	TGTGCCAGCAGCCCCCCGCCGGGGGGGTACAATGAGCAGTTCTTC	.	TRBV9	TRBD2	15	TRBJ2-1
CASTEGRARYGYTF	TGTGCGAGTACGGAGGGCAGGGCGCGGTATGGCTACACCTTC	.	TRBV19	.	14	TRBJ1-2
CASSQVRGVAYNEQFF	TGTGCCAGCAGCCAAGTCCGGGGGGTCGCGTACAATGAGCAGTTCTTC	.	TRBV3-1/TRBV3-2	TRBD2	16	TRBJ2-1
CASRPGGDTEAFF	TGCGCCAGCCGCCCGGGAGGGGACACTGAAGCTTTCTTT	.	TRBV5-1	.	13	TRBJ1-1
CASSQAGTQETQYF	TGTGCCAGCAGCCAAGCGGGGACCCAAGAGACCCAGTACTTC	.	TRBV11-2	TRBD2	14	TRBJ2-5
CASSVGTGAFYEQYF	TGTGCCAGCAGCGTAGGGACAGGGGCCTTCTACGAGCAGTACTTC	.	TRBV9	TRBD1	15	TRBJ2-7
CASSLGQGRTHGYGYTF	TGCGCCAGCAGCTTGGGACAGGGGCGGACCCATGGTTATGGCTACACCTTC	.	TRBV5-1	TRBD1	17	TRBJ1-2
CASSYIGGANYGYTF	TGTGCCAGCAGCTATATAGGGGGGGCAAACTATGGCTACACCTTC	.	TRBV3-1/TRBV3-2	.	15	TRBJ1-2
CASRTTGASDQPQHF	TGTGCCAGCAGAACCACAGGGGCGAGCGATCAGCCCCAGCATTTT	.	TRBV6-5	TRBD1	15	TRBJ1-5
CASSRRGEAGDTQYF	TGCGCCAGCAGTCGGCGGGGGGAGGCGGGAGATACGCAGTATTTT	.	TRBV5-1	TRBD2	15	TRBJ2-3
CASSILSRSNTGELFF	TGTGCCAGTAGTATATTGAGCAGGTCGAACACCGGGGAGCTGTTTTTT	.	TRBV19	.	16	TRBJ2-2
CASSNRGAQHF	TGTGCCAGTAGTAACCGAGGAGCCCAGCATTTT	.	TRBV19	.	11	TRBJ1-5
CASRSQAGGTEAFF	TGTGCCAGCAGGTCCCAGGCGGGGGGCACTGAAGCTTTCTTT	.	TRBV7-2	.	14	TRBJ1-1
CASSLTGGEDTEAFF	TGTGCCAGCAGCTTGACGGGGGGAGAGGACACTGAAGCTTTCTTT	.	TRBV13	.	15	TRBJ1-1
CASSLGGATEAFF	TGTGCCAGCAGCTTAGGGGGAGCCACTGAAGCTTTCTTT	.	TRBV7-2	.	13	TRBJ1-1
CASSSRLAGPYNEQFF	TGTGCCAGCAGCTCGCGACTAGCGGGGCCTTACAATGAGCAGTTCTTC	.	TRBV7-9	TRBD2	16	TRBJ2-1
CASSDRTDTEAFF	TGTGCCAGCAGTGACCGGACAGACACTGAAGCTTTCTTT	.	TRBV2	.	13	TRBJ1-1
CASRVGQFNQPQHF	TGCGCCAGCAGGGTTGGACAGTTTAATCAGCCCCAGCATTTT	.	TRBV10-2	.	14	TRBJ1-5
CASGTGRTHEQYF	TGCGCCAGCGGGACAGGGAGAACCCACGAGCAGTACTTC	.	TRBV5-1	TRBD1	13	TRBJ2-7
CASSLQGGRGNTIYF	TGTGCCAGCAGTCTCCAAGGGGGACGAGGAAACACCATATATTTT	once	TRBV6-2/TRBV6-3	.	15	TRBJ1-3
CSAEDRENYGYTF	TGCAGCGCTGAGGACAGGGAGAACTATGGCTACACCTTC	.	TRBV29-1	TRBD1	13	TRBJ1-2
CAWSVSVQPQHF	TGTGCCTGGAGTGTTTCCGTCCAGCCCCAGCATTTT	once	TRBV30	.	12	TRBJ1-5
CASSLGGGYTEAFF	TGCGCCAGCAGCTTGGGCGGGGGATACACTGAAGCTTTCTTT	.	TRBV5-1	.	14	TRBJ1-1
CASSLRDITEAFF	TGTGCCAGCAGTTTACGGGACATCACTGAAGCTTTCTTT	.	TRBV27	.	13	TRBJ1-1
CASSIAWQAGGNEQFF	TGTGCCAGTAGTATAGCGTGGCAGGCAGGGGGCAATGAGCAGTTCTTC	medium-sized	TRBV19	TRBD1	16	TRBJ2-1
CASSILSGQEAFF	TGTGCCAGTAGTATCCTGTCGGGACAGGAAGCTTTCTTT	once	TRBV19	TRBD1	13	TRBJ1-1
CASKLTGGNYGYTF	TGTGCCAGCAAACTGACAGGGGGTAACTATGGCTACACCTTC	.	TRBV7-9	TRBD1	14	TRBJ1-2
CASSQHQGVYEQYF	TGTGCCAGCAGCCAGCACCAGGGGGTCTACGAGCAGTACTTC	.	TRBV4-2	TRBD1	14	TRBJ2-7
CASSVGDRLPSGNTIYF	TGTGCCAGCAGCGTGGGGGACAGGCTCCCCTCTGGAAACACCATATATTTT	.	TRBV9	TRBD1	17	TRBJ1-3
CASSQFAGNTEAFF	TGTGCCAGCAGCCAATTCGCAGGGAACACTGAAGCTTTCTTT	.	TRBV3-1/TRBV3-2	.	14	TRBJ1-1
CASSADRRTEAFF	TGTGCCAGCTCAGCCGACAGGCGCACTGAAGCTTTCTTT	few	TRBV18	.	13	TRBJ1-1
CASSNRGRGDQPQHF	TGTGCCAGCAGCAACAGGGGGCGCGGTGATCAGCCCCAGCATTTT	.	TRBV6-2/TRBV6-3	TRBD1	15	TRBJ1-5
CASSKEASGWNEQFF	TGTGCCAGCAGCAAAGAGGCTAGCGGGTGGAATGAGCAGTTCTTC	.	TRBV6-5	TRBD2	15	TRBJ2-1
CSVAPDGGNTIYF	TGCAGCGTCGCTCCTGACGGGGGAAACACCATATATTTT	.	TRBV29-1	.	13	TRBJ1-3
CASSPPGQLKSNEQFF	TGTGCCAGCTCCCCACCGGGACAGCTGAAGTCAAATGAGCAGTTCTTC	.	TRBV9	TRBD1	16	TRBJ2-1
CASSQDRYDYGYTF	TGCGCCAGCAGCCAAGATCGCTACGACTATGGCTACACCTTC	.	TRBV4-1	.	14	TRBJ1-2
CASSLMTLGGEKLFF	TGTGCCAGCAGCTTAATGACTCTCGGCGGTGAAAAACTGTTTTTT	once	TRBV7-2	.	15	TRBJ1-4
CASSEGTGSSYEQYF	TGTGCCAGCAGTGAAGGAACAGGGAGCTCCTACGAGCAGTACTTC	.	TRBV6-1	.	15	TRBJ2-7
CASSEIGQQYYEQYF	TGTGCCAGCAGTGAGATCGGACAGCAATATTACGAGCAGTACTTC	.	TRBV2	.	15	TRBJ2-7
CASSRGQVTYEQYF	TGCGCCAGCAGTAGAGGACAGGTGACCTACGAGCAGTACTTC	.	TRBV10-2	TRBD1	14	TRBJ2-7
CASSDAGGNSPLHF	TGTGCCAGCAGTGACGCAGGGGGTAATTCACCCCTCCACTTT	.	TRBV6-4	TRBD1	14	TRBJ1-6